This TCR beta chain was observed in a study of cytomegalovirus exposure and HLA in healthy donors. Study-wide background: The roughly 700 first-cohort repertoires shared a platform with the 120 or so validation repertoires, as reported in a later analysis. Study outcomes and limitations: Usually a TCR sequence was rare, but some public TCRs were found in many donors. With high specificity and sensitivity, the classifier reportedly diagnosed cytomegalovirus status. Subsequent analysis revealed that first-cohort TCR clusters tended to co-occur in the 120 or so validation repertoires.

Profiling relied on immunoSEQ multiplex PCR, and the TCRdb table lists in-frame clones only, not all of them. The repertoire consists of 110,000 to 150,000 clones, with about 89% occurring once and the leading ten covering about 0.75%. CDR3 length: 16 amino acids. Concerning this clone itself: The antigen remains unidentified.

V usage is TRBV21-1 and J usage is TRBJ2-3; the DNA was not used to check the table's D call, TRBD2. TRBV21-1 has pseudogene status. Input material: PBMCs. The sequence came from a young man in good health and CMV-seronegative. The CDR3 bases are TGTGCCAGCAAACCCCCCGGGAGGCGAAACACAGATACGCAGTATTTT. Its protein is CASKPPGRRNTDTQYF.